These 9 T cell receptor beta chains were all obtained from the same sample, sequenced in a study of shared clonotypes between healthy human individuals. Data came from immunoSEQ multiplex PCR; TCRdb stores just in-frame clones and leaves some out. The sample includes about 470,000 clones, roughly three quarters of them seen just once. Specimen: PBMCs. Receptors were obtained from a woman aged 40 to 55 in good health. Some clones in this sample may be carry-over from other donors' samples.

The genes are TRBV11-2 and TRBJ2-1, with D possibly matching TRBD2 (6 bases). The CDR3 loop spans 14 amino acids. Germline-derived CDR1 and CDR2 are SGHAT and FQNNGV. V was pared by 5 bases and J by 6 bases, with 14 bases between. The CDR3, as DNA: TGTGCCAGCAGCCCTGGCGGGATCCGCAATGAGCAGTTCTTC. Translation: CASSPGGIRNEQFF.

The V call is TRBV6-6, the J call TRBJ2-7; D is ambiguous. There are 14 residues in the CDR3. Germline V gene lookup returns CDR1 MNHNY and CDR2 SVGAGI (reference sequence). Trimming pared 0 bases from V and 3 bases from J, leaving 9 bases between. Here the CDR3 DNA reads TGTGCCAGCAGTTACTCGCCCGGCTACTACGAGCAGTACTTC. It specifies CASSYSPGYYEQYF.

CDR3 nucleotides: TGTGCCAGCGACGGAGGGAATGAGCAGTTCTTC. It codes for CASDGGNEQFF. This chain uses TRBV27 with TRBJ2-1, with D maybe TRBD2 (6 bases). The CDR3 is 11 amino acids. Germline V gene lookup returns CDR1 MNHEY and CDR2 SMNVEV (reference sequence). Between the trimmed V and J ends, which lost 8 bases and 7 bases, there was a span of 9 bases.

The chain links TRBV5-1 to TRBJ1-1, with 7 positions matching TRBD1. V lost 3 bases to trimming and J lost 0 bases; unmatched junction nucleotides: 2. CDR1 and CDR2 from the germline V gene are SGHRS and YFSETQ. The CDR3 runs 14 residues. The CDR3 sequence is CASSWGQMNTEAFF. The CDR3 coding sequence is TGCGCCAGCAGCTGGGGACAGATGAACACTGAAGCTTTCTTT.

This chain joins TRBV29-1 and TRBJ2-3; 10 bases fit TRBD1. The germline CDR1 and CDR2 sequences are SQVTM and ANQGSEA. J gave up 3 bases and V 6 bases, and 6 bases lay outside the gene matches. The CDR3 is made up of 14 amino acids. The CDR3 bases are TGCAGCGTATGGGACAGGGGTCGGACAGATACGCAGTATTTT. It specifies CSVWDRGRTDTQYF.

The count of this clone is one. This rearrangement joins TRBV28 to TRBJ1-5; no clear D gene. V lost 3 bases, J lost 1 base, and 10 bases lay in between. In germline, CDR1 is MDHEN, CDR2 SYDVKM. The CDR3 is 15 residues long. CDR3 in amino acids: CASSFGFASNQPQHF. CDR3 bases: TGTGCCAGCAGTTTTGGGTTTGCCAGCAATCAGCCCCAGCATTTT.

The chain has TRBV7-2 and TRBJ2-1; 8 bases are a match to TRBD2. J was trimmed by 7 bases and V by 3 bases; bases with no gene match: 5. Germline CDR1 is SGHTA and CDR2 is FQGNSA. The CDR3 totals 14 residues. CDR3 nucleotides: TGTGCCAGCAGCTTCGCGGGAGGACTAAATGAGCAGTTCTTC. As protein: CASSFAGGLNEQFF.

The rearrangement links TRBV9 to TRBJ1-3; 8 positions agree with TRBD1. The junction had 5 bases not matched to a gene; V was cut back by 0 bases and J by 0 bases. The CDR3 totals 17 residues. CDR1 is SGDLS, CDR2 YYNGEE, per germline. CDR3 coding DNA: TGTGCCAGCAGCGTAGGCACAGGGGGATACTCTGGAAACACCATATATTTT. It codes for CASSVGTGGYSGNTIYF.

This chain uses TRBV2 with TRBJ2-5; 10 bases line up with TRBD1. Germline-derived CDR1 and CDR2 are SNHLY and FYNNEI. The CDR3 covers 14 residues. V was clipped by 3 bases and J by 6 bases; unmatched bases: 4. CDR3 region: CASSDGTGEKTQYF. The CDR3 DNA sequence: TGTGCCAGCAGTGACGGGACAGGGGAGAAGACCCAGTACTTC.